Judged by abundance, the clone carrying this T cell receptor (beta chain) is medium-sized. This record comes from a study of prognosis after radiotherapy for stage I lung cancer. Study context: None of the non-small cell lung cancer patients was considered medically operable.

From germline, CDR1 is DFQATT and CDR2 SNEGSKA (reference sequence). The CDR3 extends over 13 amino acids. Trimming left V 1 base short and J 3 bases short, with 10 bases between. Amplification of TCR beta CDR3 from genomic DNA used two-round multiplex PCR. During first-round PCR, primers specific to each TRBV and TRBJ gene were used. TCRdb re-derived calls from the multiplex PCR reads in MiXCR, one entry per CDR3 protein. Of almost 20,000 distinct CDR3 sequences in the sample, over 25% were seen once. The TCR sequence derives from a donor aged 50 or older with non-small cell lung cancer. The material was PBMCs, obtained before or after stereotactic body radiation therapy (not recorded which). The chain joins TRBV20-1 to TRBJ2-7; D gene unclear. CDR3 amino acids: CSARGGAIYEQYF. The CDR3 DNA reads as TGCAGTGCTAGAGGGGGTGCGATCTACGAGCAGTACTTC.